The present T cell receptor (beta chain) was sequenced within a study of blood T cell repertoires in COVID-19. Study-wide background: Donors in the United States, Italy and Spain gave samples during acute or convalescent COVID-19.

Original processing methods: Reference gene primer amplification gave nucleated cell count estimates. TCRdb's table, derived via immunoSEQ multiplex PCR, lists solely in-frame clones and lacks some. V, J and clone size reflect that table, while D and trimming were determined from the DNA. Of around 250,000 clones listed, more than 65% are singletons. Participants came from roughly 23 US areas, aged roughly 18 to 89 years. Cohorts were assigned according to the clinical history that participants reported. The receptor was isolated from a man in his fifties who had recovered from COVID-19. The sequenced sample was PBMCs or T cells enriched from blood (not recorded which).

The CDR3 protein is CASSQASAQYEQYF. The CDR3 nucleotides read TGTGCCAGCAGCCAGGCTAGCGCCCAGTACGAGCAGTACTTC. This chain connects TRBV4-2 to TRBJ2-7; D perhaps matches TRBD2 (6 bases). The CDR3 loop spans 14 amino acids. Trimming removed 3 bases from V and 4 bases from J, with 13 bases in between. Germline V lookup: CDR1 LGHNA, CDR2 YNFKEQ.